What follows are 20 T cell receptor beta chains derived from one specimen sequenced in a study of Ad26.COV2.S vaccination and SARS-CoV-2 variants. Generated by immunoSEQ multiplex PCR, the TCRdb table keeps only in-frame clones and is missing some. The table records around 300,000 clones, approximately 87% of them present only once. Specified treatment: about 20 received Ad26.COV2.S at low or high dose, single or two shots; about 5 received placebo; per-sample allocation not given. Sampling took place 63 days after the first vaccine or placebo injection. The source material was peripheral blood, sampled in a trial of Ad26.COV2.S vaccine versus placebo. These TCRs come from a person aged 18-60 years who received the Ad26.COV2.S COVID-19 vaccine or a placebo.

This CDR3 reads CASSLGVMTEAFF. CDR3 coding DNA: TGTGCCAGCAGTTTAGGAGTTATGACTGAAGCTTTCTTT. The rearrangement uses TRBV27 and TRBJ1-1; no definite D call. Trimming left V 2 bases short and J 5 bases short, with 9 bases between. This CDR3 is 13 amino acids long. The germline V gene encodes CDR1 MNHEY and CDR2 SMNVEV (reference sequence).

This chain connects TRBV5-1 to TRBJ2-7; no firm D call. Germline CDR1 reads SGHRS; CDR2 reads YFSETQ. The CDR3 consists of 14 residues. V was cut by 0 bases and J by 7 bases, with 14 bases left in between. The CDR3 loop is CASSLGVAGYEQYF. As DNA, the CDR3 is TGCGCCAGCAGCTTGGGGGTGGCTGGGTATGAGCAGTACTTC.

The chain carries TRBV4-3 and TRBJ2-1, with 7 bases aligning to TRBD2. Germline V gene data show CDR1 as LGHNA and CDR2 as YSLEER. This CDR3 is 17 amino acids long. The ends lost 2 bases at V and 6 bases at J; junction bases unmatched: 13. The CDR3: CASSQPLWRERINEQFF. The CDR3 coding sequence is TGCGCCAGCAGCCAACCTCTCTGGCGGGAGAGGATCAATGAGCAGTTCTTC.

The genes are TRBV11-2 and TRBJ2-2, with no clear D. V was trimmed by 6 bases and J by 2 bases, leaving 13 bases between them. The CDR3 spans 15 residues. Germline CDR1 reads SGHAT; CDR2 reads FQNNGV. DNA of the CDR3: TGTGCCAGCAGGGTATCAGCTCTTAACACCGGGGAGCTGTTTTTT. Its protein product is CASRVSALNTGELFF.

A single count supports this clone. The rearrangement joins TRBV2 to TRBJ2-5; 7 bases are a match to TRBD2. V lost 6 bases and J lost 5; bases outside the gene matches: 3. The CDR3 has 12 residues. The germline gives CDR1 SNHLY, CDR2 FYNNEI. In DNA, the CDR3 is TGTGCCAGCAGCGGACTAGGCGAGACCCAGTACTTC. Its translation: CASSGLGETQYF.

The V gene is TRBV20-1, the J gene TRBJ1-1; D is perhaps TRBD1 (5 bases). The germline V gene encodes CDR1 DFQATT and CDR2 SNEGSKA (reference sequence). V lost 3 bases, J lost 3 bases, and 14 bases lay in between. The CDR3 consists of 14 residues. The CDR3 DNA sequence: TGCAGTGCTAGTGACTGGGGGATGGACACTGAAGCTTTCTTT. Its protein is CSASDWGMDTEAFF.

This clone was recorded only once. This rearrangement joins TRBV2 to TRBJ2-2; 9 nucleotides align to TRBD1. In germline, CDR1 is SNHLY, CDR2 FYNNEI. The CDR3 spans 13 residues. V shed 8 bases and J 4 bases; nucleotides not matched to a gene: 2. DNA for the CDR3: TGTGCCAGCGTGGACAGGGGCACCGGGGAGCTGTTTTTT. Translating it yields CASVDRGTGELFF.

The chain combines TRBV10-3 with TRBJ1-5, with a possible D match to TRBD1 (5 bases). There are 13 residues in the CDR3. Germline-derived CDR1 and CDR2 are ENHRY and SYGVKD. Trimming removed 7 bases at V and 5 bases at J, with 12 bases between. The CDR3, as DNA: TGTGCCATCAAAGGGGTAGAGGATCAGCCCCAGCATTTT. Amino acid sequence: CAIKGVEDQPQHF.

V and J are TRBV7-8 and TRBJ1-1; D uncertain. Germline CDR1 reads SGHVS; CDR2 reads FQNEAQ. V lost 1 base to trimming and J lost 0 bases, with 18 bases between them. The CDR3 loop spans 18 amino acids. This CDR3 reads CASSLVNSFFQMNTEAFF. The CDR3 DNA is TGTGCCAGCAGCTTAGTGAACTCCTTTTTCCAAATGAACACTGAAGCTTTCTTT. Full variable domain (remainder filled in from reference TRBV7-8 and TRBJ1-1): GAGVSQSPRYKVAKRGQDVALRCDPISGHVSLFWYQQALGQGPEFLTYFQNEAQLDKSGLPSDRFFAERPEGSVSTLKIQRTQQEDSAVYLCASSLVNSFFQMNTEAFFGQGTRLTVV.

The chain uses TRBV19 and TRBJ2-1; perhaps TRBD1 as D (6 bases). Germline-derived CDR1 and CDR2 are LNHDA and SQIVND (reference sequence). V lost 6 bases, J lost 6 bases, and 21 bases lay in between. The CDR3 is made up of 16 amino acids. CDR3 loop: CASSSNRDTVFNEQFF. CDR3 nucleotide sequence: TGTGCCAGTAGCTCGAACCGGGACACCGTGTTCAATGAGCAGTTCTTC.

The chain links TRBV18 to TRBJ2-1; D might be TRBD1 (5 bases). The CDR3 is made up of 13 amino acids. Germline V lookup: CDR1 KGHSH, CDR2 LQKENI. V gave up 6 bases and J gave up 6 bases, with 12 bases separating them. The CDR3 DNA is TGTGCCAGCTCCCCAGGGAACTCCAATGAGCAGTTCTTC. This encodes CASSPGNSNEQFF.

This chain links TRBV19 with TRBJ2-5, with TRBD2 matching 8 bases. CDR3 length: 16 residues. J was trimmed by 4 bases and V by 1 base; bases with no gene match: 8. Germline CDR1 is LNHDA and CDR2 is SQIVND (reference sequence). The CDR3: CASSIGSGLAGETQYF. The CDR3 coding sequence is TGTGCCAGTAGTATAGGGTCAGGACTAGCAGGAGAGACCCAGTACTTC. Full variable domain (rest looked up from reference TRBV19 and TRBJ2-5): DGGITQSPKYLFRKEGQNVTLSCEQNLNHDAMYWYRQDPGQGLRLIYYSQIVNDFQKGDIAEGYSVSREKKESFPLTVTSAQKNPTAFYLCASSIGSGLAGETQYFGPGTRLLVL.

The chain carries TRBV19 and TRBJ2-5, with 7 positions matching TRBD1. V lost 3 bases to trimming and J lost 2 bases; unmatched junction nucleotides: 12. Looked up from germline, CDR1 is LNHDA and CDR2 is SQIVND (reference sequence). This CDR3 has 17 amino acids. CDR3 DNA: TGTGCCAGTAGTATTGGTACGCTAGACAGGGCGCAAGAGACCCAGTACTTC. It codes for CASSIGTLDRAQETQYF. The full variable domain, rest sourced from reference TRBV19 and TRBJ2-5, is DGGITQSPKYLFRKEGQNVTLSCEQNLNHDAMYWYRQDPGQGLRLIYYSQIVNDFQKGDIAEGYSVSREKKESFPLTVTSAQKNPTAFYLCASSIGTLDRAQETQYFGPGTRLLVL.

The genes are TRBV4-1 and TRBJ2-7; TRBD2 is a possible D gene (6 bases). Germline assignment: CDR1 MGHRA and CDR2 YSYEKL. The CDR3 covers 15 residues. The V end lost 3 bases, the J end lost 5 bases, and 17 bases lay between the germline ends. The CDR3 is CASSQTLVWGDEQYV. CDR3 DNA sequence: TGCGCCAGCAGCCAGACACTCGTCTGGGGGGACGAGCAGTACGTC.

The chain is built from TRBV7-9 and TRBJ2-7; 7 bases match TRBD1. The CDR3 spans 14 residues. Looked up from germline, CDR1 is SEHNR and CDR2 is FQNEAQ (reference sequence). The junction had 5 bases not matched to a gene; V was cut back by 3 bases and J by 3 bases. CDR3 in amino acids: CASSFGQANYEQYF. The CDR3 coding sequence is TGTGCCAGCAGCTTCGGACAGGCAAACTACGAGCAGTACTTC.

This clone was counted a single time. The chain links TRBV30 to TRBJ1-1; 9 nucleotides agree with TRBD1. The CDR3 is made up of 10 amino acids. The germline gives CDR1 GTSNPN, CDR2 SVGIG (reference sequence). V trimming: 6 bases; J trimming: 12 bases; junction bases outside the gene matches: 5. CDR3 nucleotide sequence: TGTGCCTGTGGGGGACAGGGCTCTTTCTTT. Translating gives CACGGQGSFF.

This clone was found a few times. The chain couples TRBV4-3 to TRBJ1-1, with D perhaps matching TRBD1 (6 bases). The V and J ends lost 2 bases and 4 bases respectively, with 11 bases between them. The V gene's germline CDR1 is LGHNA and CDR2 YSLEER. The CDR3 runs to 14 residues. CDR3 residues: CASSQHQGITEAFF. In nucleotides, the CDR3 is TGCGCCAGCAGCCAACATCAGGGGATCACTGAAGCTTTCTTT.

The genes are TRBV19 and TRBJ2-1, with 8 bases that match TRBD1. After removal of 4 bases from V and 6 bases from J, the junction contained 11 bases not matched to a gene. The germline gives CDR1 LNHDA, CDR2 SQIVND (reference sequence). The length of the CDR3 is 16 residues. The CDR3 DNA follows: TGTGCCAGTAGTACATTCCAGGGGGCCCAAGTCAATGAGCAGTTCTTC. Encoded protein: CASSTFQGAQVNEQFF. Full variable domain (outside the CDR3, taken from reference TRBV19 and TRBJ2-1): DGGITQSPKYLFRKEGQNVTLSCEQNLNHDAMYWYRQDPGQGLRLIYYSQIVNDFQKGDIAEGYSVSREKKESFPLTVTSAQKNPTAFYLCASSTFQGAQVNEQFFGPGTRLTVL.

The genes are TRBV14 and TRBJ2-1; TRBD1 matches at 10 bases. The CDR3 is made up of 13 amino acids. Germline trimming cut 3 bases from V and 12 bases from J; bases unmatched to any gene: 5. Per germline, CDR1 SGHDN and CDR2 FVKESK. CDR3 amino acids: CASSQATGGVQFF. The CDR3 nucleotides are TGTGCCAGCAGCCAGGCGACAGGGGGCGTGCAGTTCTTC.

The CDR3 bases are TGTGCCAGCAGCTCCCATGGGGGGCGAAATAATTCACCCCTCCACTTT. Translation: CASSSHGGRNNSPLHF. This sequence joins TRBV7-2 and TRBJ1-6, with a weak D call TRBD1 (6 bases). CDR3 length: 16 residues. Per germline, CDR1 SGHTA and CDR2 FQGNSA. Trimming removed 4 bases at V and 5 bases at J, with 15 bases between.